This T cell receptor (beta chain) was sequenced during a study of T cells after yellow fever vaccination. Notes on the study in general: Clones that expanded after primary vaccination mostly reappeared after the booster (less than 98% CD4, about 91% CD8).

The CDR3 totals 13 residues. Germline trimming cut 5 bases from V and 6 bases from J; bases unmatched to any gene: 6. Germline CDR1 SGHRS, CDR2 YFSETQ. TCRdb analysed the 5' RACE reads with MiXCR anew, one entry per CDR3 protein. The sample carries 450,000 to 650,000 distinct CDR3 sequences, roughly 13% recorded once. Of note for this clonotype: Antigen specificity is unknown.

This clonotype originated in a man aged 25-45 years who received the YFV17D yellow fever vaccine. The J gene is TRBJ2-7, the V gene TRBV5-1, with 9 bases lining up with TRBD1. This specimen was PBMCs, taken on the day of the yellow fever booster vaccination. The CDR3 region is CASRGTGTSEQYF. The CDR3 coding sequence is TGCGCCAGCAGGGGGACAGGGACGAGCGAGCAGTACTTC.